This entry lists 29 T cell receptor beta chains sequenced from one sample in a study of Tregs in tolerant kidney transplant recipients. Assay used: immunoSEQ multiplex PCR; TCRdb lists only in-frame clones, some missing. Here the sample spans tens of thousands of clones, approximately 93% being singletons. The material was CD4+ T cells from blood, obtained before the transplant. Receptors originate from a human donor who received a combined kidney and bone marrow transplant.

The chain combines TRBV18 with TRBJ2-7; unclear D gene. V was cut by 2 bases and J by 5 bases, with 10 bases left in between. This CDR3 comprises 13 residues. CDR1 KGHSH and CDR2 LQKENI come from the germline V gene. The CDR3 sequence is CASSPSGLHEQYF. DNA of the CDR3: TGTGCCAGCTCACCATCCGGTTTGCACGAGCAGTACTTC. Together with reference TRBV18 and TRBJ2-7, the CDR3 gives the full variable domain: NAGVMQNPRHLVRRRGQEARLRCSPMKGHSHVYWYRQLPEEGLKFMVYLQKENIIDESGMPKERFSAEFPKEGPSILRIQQVVRGDSAAYFCASSPSGLHEQYFGPGTRLTVT.

The table lists this clone with a count of one. The rearrangement links TRBV10-3 to TRBJ1-1, with unresolved D. The CDR3 extends over 13 amino acids. Trimming took 4 bases from V and 7 from J, leaving 13 bases between them. Germline assignment: CDR1 ENHRY and CDR2 SYGVKD. The CDR3, as DNA: TGTGCCATCAGTGGTAGCGCAGAAGGTGAAGCTTTCTTT. Translating gives CAISGSAEGEAFF.

J is TRBJ1-5 and V is TRBV4-2; D remains ambiguous. The V gene lost 1 base and the J gene lost 4 bases, with 11 bases spanning the gap. CDR1 is LGHNA and CDR2 is YNFKEQ in the germline V gene. The CDR3 runs 15 residues. Here the CDR3 reads CASSQVLRSNQPQHF. CDR3 in DNA: TGTGCCAGCAGCCAAGTCCTGCGGTCGAATCAGCCCCAGCATTTT.

The J gene is TRBJ2-3, the V gene TRBV2, with 10 positions matching TRBD2. With V trimmed by 0 bases and J by 4 bases, 10 bases remained unmatched. This CDR3 comprises 18 residues. Germline V gene data show CDR1 as SNHLY and CDR2 as FYNNEI. The CDR3 here is CASSEAPSSGREADTQYF. The CDR3 DNA reads as TGTGCCAGCAGTGAAGCGCCGTCTAGCGGGAGAGAAGCAGATACGCAGTATTTT.

The chain couples TRBV7-6 to TRBJ2-5; weak D call: TRBD1 (6 bases). Germline V gene data show CDR1 as SGHVS and CDR2 as FNYEAQ. The CDR3 sequence is 16 residues long. V was trimmed by 1 base and J by 1 base, leaving 13 bases between them. The chain's CDR3 is CASSLGRGSLQETQYF. The DNA of the CDR3 is TGTGCCAGCAGCTTAGGCAGGGGATCTCTCCAAGAGACCCAGTACTTC. The full variable domain, with the rest looked up from reference TRBV7-6 and TRBJ2-5, is GAGVSQSPRYKVTKRGQDVALRCDPISGHVSLYWYRQALGQGPEFLTYFNYEAQQDKSGLPNDRFSAERPEGSISTLTIQRTEQRDSAMYRCASSLGRGSLQETQYFGPGTRLLVL.

The CDR3 sequence is CASSYDNLGTGELFF. As DNA, the CDR3 is TGCGCCAGCAGCTACGACAACCTGGGCACCGGGGAGCTGTTTTTT. The chain is built from TRBV4-3 and TRBJ2-2; D gene uncertain. The CDR3 has 15 residues. Germline lookup yields CDR1 LGHNA and CDR2 YSLEER. Trimming removed 5 bases at V and 4 bases at J, with 14 bases between.

The chain recombines TRBV30 with TRBJ1-2; D is undetermined. CDR1 and CDR2 (germline): GTSNPN, SVGIG (reference sequence). V was pared by 6 bases and J by 3 bases, with 14 bases between. The length of the CDR3 is 13 residues. The CDR3 region has the DNA TGTGCCTGTTCTGCGGGAGGAGACTATGGCTACACCTTC. Its translation is CACSAGGDYGYTF.

V is TRBV6-1 and J is TRBJ2-7; a possible D gene is TRBD2 (5 bases). Germline values: CDR1 MNHNS, CDR2 SASEGT. Trimming cost V 6 bases and J 3 bases, with 9 bases left between them. The CDR3 covers 12 residues. CDR3 loop: CASREESYEQYF. DNA for the CDR3: TGTGCCAGCAGGGAGGAAAGCTACGAGCAGTACTTC.

CDR3 nucleotide sequence: TGTGCCAGCAGCTTAACCCGAAGACAGGGGGCTCATCAGCCCCAGCATTTT. Protein sequence: CASSLTRRQGAHQPQHF. V usage is TRBV7-8 and J usage is TRBJ1-5, with 10 bases matching TRBD1. The ends lost 2 bases at V and 5 bases at J; junction bases unmatched: 9. Per germline, CDR1 SGHVS and CDR2 FQNEAQ. CDR3 size: 17 residues. Using reference TRBV7-8 and TRBJ1-5 for the parts outside the CDR3, the full variable domain is GAGVSQSPRYKVAKRGQDVALRCDPISGHVSLFWYQQALGQGPEFLTYFQNEAQLDKSGLPSDRFFAERPEGSVSTLKIQRTQQEDSAVYLCASSLTRRQGAHQPQHFGDGTRLSIL.

V is TRBV11-2 and J is TRBJ1-5; the D gene is possibly TRBD1 (6 bases). The CDR3 is 15 amino acids. V lost 2 bases and J lost 6, with 14 bases in between. In germline, CDR1 is SGHAT, CDR2 FQNNGV. The CDR3 is CASSLSGGRGQPQHF. The DNA of the CDR3 is TGTGCCAGCAGCTTATCTGGGGGCCGAGGTCAGCCCCAGCATTTT. The variable domain in full, completed from reference TRBV11-2 and TRBJ1-5, reads EAGVAQSPRYKIIEKRQSVAFWCNPISGHATLYWYQQILGQGPKLLIQFQNNGVVDDSQLPKDRFSAERLKGVDSTLKIQPAKLEDSAVYLCASSLSGGRGQPQHFGDGTRLSIL.

Here the CDR3 reads CASSQYSHGVGELFF. The CDR3, as DNA: TGCGCCAGCAGCCAATATTCTCACGGAGTCGGGGAGCTGTTTTTT. V usage is TRBV4-3 and J usage is TRBJ2-2; D unresolved. From germline, CDR1 is LGHNA and CDR2 YSLEER. The CDR3 loop spans 15 amino acids. Trimming cost V 2 bases and J 7 bases, with 14 bases left between them.

V gene TRBV4-1 combines with J gene TRBJ1-2; D perhaps matches TRBD1 (6 bases). Germline V gives CDR1 MGHRA, CDR2 YSYEKL. This CDR3 comprises 14 residues. The ends were cut back, 2 bases at V and 6 bases at J, with 13 bases in the middle. The CDR3 nucleotides are TGCGCCAGCAGCCAAACGACAGGTAGAGATGGCTACACCTTC. This codes for CASSQTTGRDGYTF.

This chain connects TRBV6-4 to TRBJ2-7, with 10 nucleotides matching TRBD1. The germline gives CDR1 MRHNA, CDR2 SNTAGT. CDR3 length: 17 amino acids. The junction had 10 bases not matched to a gene; V was cut back by 4 bases and J by 1 base. This CDR3 is CASSVRDRGEGSYEQYF. The CDR3 DNA follows: TGTGCCAGCAGTGTCCGGGACAGGGGAGAGGGATCCTACGAGCAGTACTTC.

The chain combines TRBV4-3 with TRBJ2-3; 10 bases fit TRBD2. Germline CDR1 and CDR2: LGHNA and YSLEER. CDR3 size: 17 residues. V shed 1 base, J shed 2 bases, and the junction held 6 bases outside the gene matches. CDR3 nucleotide sequence: TGCGCCAGCAGCCAAGCAAGGAGCGGGAGGGTCACAGATACGCAGTATTTT. Amino acids: CASSQARSGRVTDTQYF.

The chain combines TRBV6-5 with TRBJ1-1; 7 bases fit TRBD1. V was clipped by 7 bases and J by 2 bases; unmatched bases: 4. Per the germline V gene, CDR1 is MNHEY and CDR2 is SVGAGI. CDR3 size: 13 residues. This CDR3 reads CASKGQYNTEAFF. CDR3 nucleotides: TGTGCCAGCAAGGGACAGTATAACACTGAAGCTTTCTTT.

The rearrangement links TRBV5-1 to TRBJ2-7; TRBD1 might be the D (6 bases). The germline gives CDR1 SGHRS, CDR2 YFSETQ. This CDR3 region has 14 residues. The V gene lost 4 bases and the J gene lost 2 bases, with 13 bases spanning the gap. The CDR3 DNA follows: TGCGCCAGCAGCCCAGGGACAATAACCTACGAGCAGTACTTC. It specifies CASSPGTITYEQYF.

V gene TRBV7-2 combines with J gene TRBJ2-5, with 12 nucleotides matching TRBD2. Germline V CDR1 and CDR2: SGHTA, FQGNSA. The CDR3 extends over 16 amino acids. V shed 4 bases, J shed 5 bases, and the junction held 8 bases outside the gene matches. CDR3 loop: CASSSLAGGPGETQYF. CDR3 nucleotides: TGTGCCAGCAGCTCTCTAGCGGGGGGGCCCGGGGAGACCCAGTACTTC.

This sequence joins TRBV30 and TRBJ2-1; unclear D gene. Trimming removed 4 bases at V and 0 bases at J, with 10 bases between. In germline, CDR1 is GTSNPN, CDR2 SVGIG (reference sequence). This CDR3 spans 14 amino acids. The CDR3 bases are TGTGCCTGGACACCTTTCAGCTCCTACAATGAGCAGTTCTTC. Encoded protein: CAWTPFSSYNEQFF.

J is TRBJ1-1 and V is TRBV5-4; D uncertain. The CDR3 is made up of 14 amino acids. The V gene lost 2 bases and the J gene lost 1 base, with 9 bases spanning the gap. Germline assignment: CDR1 SGHNT and CDR2 YYREEE (reference sequence). CDR3 sequence: CASSFSYRNTEAFF. The CDR3 nucleotides are TGTGCCAGCAGCTTCTCATACAGGAACACTGAAGCTTTCTTT.

The chain uses TRBV5-1 and TRBJ1-5; D not certain. V was shortened by 0 bases and J by 1 base, with 8 bases between the two germline ends. This CDR3 comprises 15 residues. The germline CDR1 and CDR2 sequences are SGHRS and YFSETQ. CDR3 sequence reads: CASSLAPGSNQPQHF. CDR3 in DNA: TGCGCCAGCAGCTTGGCCCCCGGGAGCAATCAGCCCCAGCATTTT. Variable domain in full (rest from reference TRBV5-1 and TRBJ1-5): KAGVTQTPRYLIKTRGQQVTLSCSPISGHRSVSWYQQTPGQGLQFLFEYFSETQRNKGNFPGRFSGRQFSNSRSEMNVSTLELGDSALYLCASSLAPGSNQPQHFGDGTRLSIL.

This chain links TRBV6-6 with TRBJ1-3, with a possible D match to TRBD1 (6 bases). The CDR3 totals 15 residues. The ends were cut back, 7 bases at V and 4 bases at J, with 17 bases in the middle. Germline V CDR1 and CDR2: MNHNY, SVGAGI (reference sequence). CDR3 sequence: CASTPRQGQGNTIYF. CDR3 nucleotides: TGTGCCAGCACTCCCAGGCAAGGACAGGGAAACACCATATATTTT.

This chain links TRBV10-3 with TRBJ2-5; D remains ambiguous. Between the trimmed V and J ends, which lost 3 bases and 4 bases, there was a span of 15 bases. There are 15 residues in the CDR3. The germline V gene has CDR1 ENHRY and CDR2 SYGVKD. The CDR3 sequence is CAISDSDAPGETQYF. DNA of the CDR3: TGTGCCATCAGTGACAGTGATGCCCCAGGAGAGACCCAGTACTTC.

This chain connects TRBV18 to TRBJ1-4, with a tentative D call TRBD1 (6 bases). The CDR3 covers 14 residues. Germline CDR1 reads KGHSH; CDR2 reads LQKENI. V was shortened by 2 bases and J by 15 bases, with 19 bases between the two germline ends. Here the CDR3 reads CASSPVAGDRPVFF. The DNA for the CDR3 is TGTGCCAGCTCACCAGTAGCAGGGGACCGACCGGTGTTTTTT.

This rearrangement joins TRBV5-1 to TRBJ2-5; D unclear. The germline CDR1 and CDR2 sequences are SGHRS and YFSETQ. Between the trimmed V and J ends, which lost 0 bases and 2 bases, there was a span of 11 bases. The CDR3 runs 15 residues. In DNA, the CDR3 is TGCGCCAGCAGCTTGGCCGGTACGGAGCAAGAGACCCAGTACTTC. Its protein product is CASSLAGTEQETQYF.

The CDR3 region has the DNA TGTGCCTGGAGCGGGACACAGGGGGGAGGTGAAAAACTGTTTTTT. It translates to CAWSGTQGGGEKLFF. The J gene is TRBJ1-4, the V gene TRBV30; 8 nucleotides align to TRBD1. The CDR3 covers 15 residues. Trimming removed 3 bases from V and 7 bases from J; junction bases left unmatched: 10. Germline V gene data show CDR1 as GTSNPN and CDR2 as SVGIG (reference sequence).

The chain recombines TRBV12-5 with TRBJ2-1, with D maybe TRBD2 (7 bases). V was cut by 2 bases and J by 6 bases, with 14 bases left in between. The CDR3 consists of 15 residues. Germline V gene lookup returns CDR1 LGHNT and CDR2 FRNRAP. CDR3 in amino acids: CASGLRGGARNEQFF. The CDR3 DNA sequence: TGTGCTAGTGGTTTGAGGGGGGGGGCCCGCAATGAGCAGTTCTTC.

The chain links TRBV19 to TRBJ2-7, with 10 bases aligning to TRBD2. Per the germline V gene, CDR1 is LNHDA and CDR2 is SQIVND (reference sequence). V gave up 6 bases and J gave up 2 bases; unmatched junction bases: 1. The CDR3 covers 13 residues. This CDR3 is CASRLAGTYEQYF. The CDR3 DNA sequence: TGTGCCAGTAGACTAGCGGGAACCTACGAGCAGTACTTC.

This clone has more than one count but fewer than ten. V and J are TRBV12-2 and TRBJ2-5; TRBD2 is taken as the D call from the table, unchecked against the DNA. TRBV12-2 is tagged as a pseudogene. The CDR3 extends over 18 amino acids. CDR3 nucleotide sequence: TGTGCAAGTCGCCGGATAGGGACTAGCGGGACTTTACAAGAGACCCAGTACTTC. Translated: CASRRIGTSGTLQETQYF.

The chain is built from TRBV18 and TRBJ2-1; 9 bases line up with TRBD2. J gave up 9 bases and V 3 bases, and 15 bases lay outside the gene matches. CDR1 is KGHSH and CDR2 is LQKENI in the germline V gene. The CDR3 length is 17 residues. The CDR3 loop reads CASSPITSGSGESEQFF. In DNA form, the CDR3 reads TGTGCCAGCTCACCGATAACTAGCGGGTCGGGAGAAAGTGAGCAGTTCTTC.